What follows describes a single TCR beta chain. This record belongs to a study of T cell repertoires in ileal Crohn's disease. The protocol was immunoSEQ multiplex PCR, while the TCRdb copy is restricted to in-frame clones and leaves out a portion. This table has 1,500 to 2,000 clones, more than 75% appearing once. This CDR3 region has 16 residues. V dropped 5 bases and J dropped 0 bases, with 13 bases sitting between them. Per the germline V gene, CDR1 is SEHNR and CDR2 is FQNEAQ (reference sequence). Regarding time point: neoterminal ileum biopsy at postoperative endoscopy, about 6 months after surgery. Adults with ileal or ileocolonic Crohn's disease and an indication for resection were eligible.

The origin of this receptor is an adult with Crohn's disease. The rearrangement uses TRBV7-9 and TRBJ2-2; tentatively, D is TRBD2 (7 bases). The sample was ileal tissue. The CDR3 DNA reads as TGTGCCAGCAGCGCCCCGGGGGGCGCGAACACCGGGGAGCTGTTTTTT. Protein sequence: CASSAPGGANTGELFF.